A selection of T cell receptor beta chains follows, all from one sample in a study of blood T cell repertoires in COVID-19. Assay used: immunoSEQ multiplex PCR; TCRdb lists only in-frame clones, some missing. In the table there are 90,000 to 140,000 clones, roughly 85% of which are singletons. The sequenced sample consisted of peripheral blood. All receptors derive from a woman at least 80 years old with acute or convalescent COVID-19. Both conserved end residues are part of each CDR3. Fields, in order: V gene, CDR3 length, J gene, clone size, D gene, CDR3 protein, CDR3 DNA. The D gene is left open where the match is weak. The size entry is marked missing in some rows and otherwise reads once, few, many or a size class.

TRBV15,15,TRBJ1-2,.,.,CATSRLGGPNYGYTF,TGTGCCACCAGCAGGCTAGGGGGACCCAACTATGGCTACACCTTC
TRBV19,14,TRBJ1-1,.,.,CASSMADQGTEAFF,TGTGCCAGTAGTATGGCCGACCAGGGGACTGAAGCTTTCTTT
TRBV2,13,TRBJ1-1,.,.,CASSGRENTEAFF,TGTGCCAGCAGTGGGAGAGAAAACACTGAAGCTTTCTTT
TRBV14,16,TRBJ1-1,.,.,CASSQNLGALNTEAFF,TGTGCCAGCAGCCAAAATCTAGGGGCCCTAAACACTGAAGCTTTCTTT
TRBV5-6,17,TRBJ1-2,.,.,CASSLLAKGVGIYGYTF,TGTGCCAGCAGCTTGCTCGCCAAGGGGGTGGGGATCTATGGCTACACCTTC
TRBV7-8,16,TRBJ2-5,.,.,CASSLPTGVGQETQYF,TGTGCCAGCAGCTTACCGACGGGAGTGGGACAAGAGACCCAGTACTTC
TRBV19,17,TRBJ2-5,.,TRBD2,CASGTSGRLRAQETQYF,TGTGCCAGTGGGACTAGCGGGAGATTACGGGCCCAAGAGACCCAGTACTTC
TRBV11-2,14,TRBJ2-2,.,.,CASSVGTYTGELFF,TGTGCCAGCAGCGTTGGGACTTACACCGGGGAGCTGTTTTTT
TRBV7-2,14,TRBJ2-1,.,.,CASSFRGDEGEQFF,TGTGCCAGCAGCTTTCGAGGAGATGAGGGTGAGCAGTTCTTC
TRBV18,15,TRBJ2-5,.,.,CASSPPLAVAKTQYF,TGTGCCAGCTCACCACCTCTTGCGGTGGCAAAGACCCAGTACTTC
TRBV18,14,TRBJ2-3,once,TRBD1,CASSPSGGSDTQYF,TGTGCCAGCTCACCATCAGGGGGATCAGATACGCAGTATTTT
TRBV7-7,13,TRBJ2-5,.,TRBD2,CASSLGGGETQYF,TGTGCCAGCAGCTTGGGGGGGGGAGAGACCCAGTACTTC
TRBV7-9,14,TRBJ2-2,.,TRBD2,CATSGEGRTGELFF,TGTGCCACCTCCGGGGAGGGTCGGACCGGGGAGCTGTTTTTT
TRBV2,12,TRBJ1-1,once,.,CASEFRSTEAFF,TGTGCCAGCGAATTTAGGAGCACTGAAGCTTTCTTT
TRBV7-2,16,TRBJ2-3,.,.,CASSFLQGPHTDTQYF,TGTGCCAGCAGCTTTCTCCAGGGGCCGCACACAGATACGCAGTATTTT
TRBV15,14,TRBJ2-1,.,.,CATSQMAGPNEQFF,TGTGCCACCAGCCAAATGGCGGGGCCCAATGAGCAGTTCTTC
TRBV28,16,TRBJ2-2,.,.,CASTPPGSGNTGELFF,TGTGCCAGCACTCCTCCTGGGAGTGGGAACACCGGGGAGCTGTTTTTT
TRBV24-1,16,TRBJ2-6,.,.,CATSDFNRAGANVLTF,TGTGCCACCAGTGATTTTAACAGGGCGGGGGCCAACGTCCTGACTTTC
TRBV19,14,TRBJ2-3,.,TRBD2,CATRLAGGPDTQYF,TGTGCCACCAGACTAGCGGGAGGGCCAGATACGCAGTATTTT
TRBV6-1,16,TRBJ1-3,.,.,CASSDLQASSGNTIYF,TGTGCCAGCAGTGACTTACAGGCGAGCTCTGGAAACACCATATATTTT
TRBV11-1,15,TRBJ2-5,.,TRBD2,CASSRDPGLAETQYF,TGTGCCAGCAGCCGAGATCCGGGACTAGCGGAGACCCAGTACTTC
TRBV7-2,12,TRBJ2-1,.,.,CASSYQGGEQFF,TGTGCCAGCAGCTATCAGGGCGGTGAGCAGTTCTTC
TRBV5-5,14,TRBJ2-1,.,TRBD2,CASSSAGEGIEQFF,TGTGCCAGCAGTTCAGCGGGAGAGGGTATTGAGCAGTTCTTC
TRBV4-3,17,TRBJ2-1,few,TRBD2,CASSQEPRTSGNNEQFF,TGCGCCAGCAGCCAAGAACCACGGACTAGCGGGAACAATGAGCAGTTCTTC
TRBV25-1,15,TRBJ1-6,.,.,CASTKDNSYNSPLHF,TGTGCCAGCACCAAAGACAACTCCTATAATTCACCCCTCCACTTT
TRBV11-2,14,TRBJ1-2,.,.,CASSLRRRGGGYTF,TGTGCCAGCAGTTTGCGGCGGAGGGGGGGCGGCTACACCTTC
TRBV2,14,TRBJ1-2,.,.,CASKVQGVSYGYTF,TGTGCCAGCAAAGTACAGGGTGTCAGCTATGGCTACACCTTC
TRBV19,15,TRBJ2-5,.,TRBD2,CASSTTGPGGETQYF,TGTGCCAGTAGTACTACAGGCCCGGGGGGAGAGACCCAGTACTTC
TRBV14,15,TRBJ1-2,.,.,CASSNSRDGGYGYTF,TGTGCCAGCAGCAATTCCCGGGACGGGGGCTATGGCTACACCTTC
TRBV18,15,TRBJ1-2,.,TRBD1,CASSPSRGQVYGYTF,TGTGCCAGCTCACCATCAAGGGGGCAGGTCTATGGCTACACCTTC
TRBV11-3,15,TRBJ2-3,.,TRBD1,CASSLTGTGADTQYF,TGTGCCAGCAGCTTAACCGGGACAGGGGCAGATACGCAGTATTTT
TRBV5-1,16,TRBJ1-1,.,.,CASSLKGIEGYTEAFF,TGCGCCAGCAGCTTGAAGGGGATAGAAGGGTACACTGAAGCTTTCTTT
TRBV18,17,TRBJ2-3,.,TRBD2,CASSSGTSGSGTDTQYF,TGTGCCAGCTCAAGCGGGACTAGCGGGAGTGGAACAGATACGCAGTATTTT
TRBV2,13,TRBJ2-1,.,TRBD2,CASSLAGFNEQFF,TGTGCCAGCAGTCTAGCGGGATTCAATGAGCAGTTCTTC
TRBV5-5,17,TRBJ1-1,.,.,CASSLASRQLKGTEAFF,TGTGCCAGCAGCTTAGCTAGCCGCCAACTTAAGGGCACTGAAGCTTTCTTT
TRBV6-1,16,TRBJ2-1,.,.,CASSGSGGRPYNEQFF,TGTGCCAGCAGTGGGTCCGGAGGCCGGCCCTACAATGAGCAGTTCTTC
TRBV6-1,13,TRBJ1-2,.,TRBD1,CASSEDREDGYTF,TGTGCCAGCAGTGAGGACAGGGAGGATGGCTACACCTTC
TRBV6-1,15,TRBJ1-5,once,.,CASSETNGEYQPQHF,TGTGCCAGCAGTGAAACTAACGGGGAGTATCAGCCCCAGCATTTT
TRBV15,16,TRBJ2-3,once,TRBD2,CATSRDPSGSTDTQYF,TGTGCCACCAGCAGAGACCCTAGCGGTAGCACAGATACGCAGTATTTT
TRBV5-1,15,TRBJ2-1,.,TRBD1,CASTLDRVDYNEQFF,TGCGCCAGCACTCTCGACAGGGTGGACTACAATGAGCAGTTCTTC
TRBV9,13,TRBJ1-1,.,.,CASSGTANTEAFF,TGTGCCAGCAGCGGGACAGCGAACACTGAAGCTTTCTTT
TRBV7-9,15,TRBJ2-2,.,TRBD2,CASSSRPGGTGELFF,TGTGCCAGCAGCTCCCGTCCGGGGGGCACCGGGGAGCTGTTTTTT
TRBV6-1,18,TRBJ2-6,.,.,CASSEIWRAKSGANVLTF,TGTGCCAGCAGTGAAATCTGGCGGGCCAAATCTGGGGCCAACGTCCTGACTTTC
TRBV20-1,16,TRBJ2-1,once,.,CSASNNGLGKDNEQFF,TGCAGTGCTAGTAATAACGGACTGGGCAAGGACAATGAGCAGTTCTTC
TRBV18,15,TRBJ1-6,.,.,CASSPATGMGSPLHF,TGTGCCAGCTCACCTGCCACAGGCATGGGATCACCCCTCCACTTT
TRBV6-5,13,TRBJ1-5,.,TRBD1,CASSSGGGQPQHF,TGTGCCAGCAGTTCAGGGGGTGGTCAGCCCCAGCATTTT
TRBV4-1,14,TRBJ2-2,once,TRBD1,CASSRGQGTGELFF,TGCGCCAGCAGCCGAGGACAGGGGACCGGGGAGCTGTTTTTT
TRBV2,15,TRBJ2-3,.,TRBD2,CASSSAGVSTDTQYF,TGTGCCAGCAGTTCCGCGGGGGTAAGCACAGATACGCAGTATTTT
TRBV7-9,15,TRBJ1-1,.,.,CASSPPAALNTEAFF,TGTGCCAGCAGCCCCCCCGCGGCCCTGAACACTGAAGCTTTCTTT
TRBV5-1,14,TRBJ2-7,.,TRBD1,CASSPGTGIYEQYF,TGCGCCAGCAGCCCCGGGACAGGTATCTACGAGCAGTACTTC
TRBV19,15,TRBJ2-1,once,.,CASSTSFAGRNEQFF,TGTGCCAGTAGTACCAGTTTCGCGGGCCGCAATGAGCAGTTCTTC
TRBV18,14,TRBJ1-1,once,.,CASSPAQLTVNAFF,TGTGCCAGCTCACCAGCGCAATTGACAGTAAACGCTTTCTTT
TRBV2,13,TRBJ1-1,many,.,CASVDRPNTEAFF,TGTGCCAGCGTTGACAGGCCGAACACTGAAGCTTTCTTT
TRBV15,13,TRBJ1-1,.,TRBD1,CATSRGQGEVAFF,TGTGCCACCAGCAGGGGACAGGGGGAGGTAGCTTTCTTT
TRBV6-1,16,TRBJ2-7,.,TRBD2,CASNEREGWSSYEQYF,TGTGCCAGCAATGAGCGGGAGGGCTGGAGCTCCTACGAGCAGTACTTC
TRBV6-2/TRBV6-3,13,TRBJ1-2,.,.,CASSLYAVYGYTF,TGTGCCAGCAGTTTGTATGCAGTTTATGGCTACACCTTC
TRBV7-8,15,TRBJ2-7,few,.,CASSLIPANSYEQYF,TGTGCCAGCAGCTTAATTCCCGCGAACTCCTACGAGCAGTACTTC